The entry below describes one T cell receptor (beta chain). What this receptor recognizes is not known. No clone much larger than this one lies a single base away; base qualities are absent. The CDR3 regions of human TCRbeta chains were subjected to immunosequencing. Turning to the authors' computational methods: Repertoire TCRs were checked for matches against a reference library of SARS-CoV-2-specific TCRs that had been generated using the MIRA antigen-specificity platform. Breadth meant the fraction of unique TCRs that were SARS-CoV-2-associated, whereas depth meant the fraction of total T cells that were SARS-CoV-2-associated. Using the MIRA data, each spike-specific TCR was assigned both to the spike region to which the TCR was reactive and to a CD4 or CD8 class. Log10-transformed breadth and depth values were compared by one-way ANOVA with Sidak's multiple comparisons tests. TCRdb mirrors the immuneACCESS table, restricted to in-frame sequences. Some clones are absent from its copies; in checked studies, under half trace to an unresolved V gene, and the reason for the others is unknown. V, J and clone size derive from that table, while D and trimming were established from the DNA sequence. The sample profile shows tens of thousands of clones; about 85% of them were found once. Together, the top ten hold 21% of the sample.

This specimen's time point label, interpreted: baseline before first vaccination. The vaccinee samples were drawn from two UK trials, COV001 and COV002, one of which was a single-blind randomized controlled phase 2/3 trial testing AZD1222 (ChAdOx1 nCoV-19) in healthy adults. For TCRbeta chain sequencing, PBMC samples were collected from trial participants at day 0 and at day 28 after the second dose. This sample is drawn from a study of T cell responses to AZD1222 COVID-19 vaccine (dated by TCRdb to the early 2020s). As for the study more broadly: AZD1222 recipients whose second dose came at about 4 weeks and those whose second dose came at about 12 weeks were combined into one group, since spike-specific TCR depth and breadth did not differ between the two schedules. TCR sequencing was performed for 230 to 250 trial participants, of whom about 210 were given two doses of AZD1222 and roughly 25 were given two doses of MenACWY control vaccine. Enrollment into the trials was organized by age into subgroups of 18-55, 56-69 and 70-plus years, and those subgroups contained roughly 150, 30 and 60 TCR-sequenced participants, respectively. Here is what the overall study found, with its caveats: Most participants were white British and females outnumbered males, and the authors suggested that clonal diversity may have been underestimated. Reportedly, close to half of the unique spike-specific TCRs recognized epitopes lying outside the regions that are mutated in the B.1.351 and B.1.1.7 variants. The vaccine-associated CD4 TCRs covered the entire spike protein, and the dominant responses fell in regions 160-218 and 743-854. After two AZD1222 doses, both the breadth and the depth of spike-specific TCRs were significantly higher than at day 0 and than in MenACWY recipients. In the small 56-69-year group, the increase in depth fell short of significance, most likely because of low power. Conclusions about previously exposed vaccinees are limited because only five or six AZD1222 recipients were SARS-CoV-2 seropositive at baseline. No day 14 peak-response samples were available, so repertoires were characterized only after the peak T cell response.

The sequence was collected from an adult in good health. The input for sequencing was peripheral blood, taken on day 0 of AZD1222 vaccination.

The CDR3 region reads CASSYRDARGNEQFF. The DNA is as follows: TGTGCCAGCAGCTACCGGGACGCGAGGGGGAATGAGCAGTTCTTC. The chain couples TRBV7-2 to TRBJ2-1; a tentative D match to TRBD1 spans 6 bases. The CDR3 runs 15 amino acids, cysteine and phenylalanine included. CDR3 DNA is the only sequence kept; it has 45 bases, read in frame from the first base. The V and J ends are trimmed by 4 bases and 7 bases, leaving 17 bases between them. As encoded in the germline V gene, CDR1 is SGHTA while CDR2 is FQGNSA.